The 14 T cell receptor beta chains presented below share a single source sample, sequenced in a study of blood T cell repertoires in COVID-19. Assay used: immunoSEQ multiplex PCR; TCRdb lists only in-frame clones, some missing. This repertoire shows 200,000 to 250,000 clones, about nine tenths found once; its top ten account for 2.5% to 3.5%. The sequencing input was PBMCs or T cells enriched from blood (not recorded which). These receptor sequences come from a woman in her fifties or sixties in a cohort exposed to, infected with or recovered from COVID-19 (not recorded which).

This clone was counted a few times. This chain joins TRBV29-1 and TRBJ1-2, with TRBD1 matching over 7 bases. This CDR3 has 14 amino acids. V shed 2 bases and J 8 bases; nucleotides not matched to a gene: 11. Germline CDR1 SQVTM, CDR2 ANQGSEA. Here the CDR3 reads CSVEIQGVMRGYTF. CDR3 nucleotides: TGCAGCGTTGAAATTCAGGGGGTAATGAGGGGCTACACCTTC.

This clone was picked up one time. The V and J genes are TRBV18 and TRBJ1-1; D possibly corresponds to TRBD1 (6 bases). Trimming removed 4 bases at V and 2 bases at J, with 11 bases between. CDR1 KGHSH and CDR2 LQKENI come from the germline V gene. The CDR3 totals 14 residues. CDR3 coding DNA: TGTGCCAGCTCACGGGACACCCTTAACACTGAAGCTTTCTTT. Encoded protein: CASSRDTLNTEAFF.

This clone occurred once. The V gene is TRBV4-3, the J gene TRBJ1-2; TRBD1 matches at 8 bases. Unmatched junction bases numbered 4, after V lost 0 bases and J lost 4 bases. The germline V gene encodes CDR1 LGHNA and CDR2 YSLEER. The CDR3 length is 15 residues. CDR3 sequence (DNA): TGCGCCAGCAGCCAAGATAAACAGGGGGGCTATGGCTACACCTTC. Its translation: CASSQDKQGGYGYTF.

The rearrangement joins TRBV4-3 to TRBJ2-2, with TRBD1 matching over 7 bases. CDR3 length: 15 amino acids. Germline V lookup: CDR1 LGHNA, CDR2 YSLEER. V trimming: 3 bases; J trimming: 3 bases; junction bases outside the gene matches: 4. The CDR3 DNA sequence: TGCGCCAGCAGCCACGCCGGGACAGACACCGGGGAGCTGTTTTTT. This gives the protein CASSHAGTDTGELFF.

The chain is built from TRBV7-2 and TRBJ1-2; possibly TRBD1 for D (5 bases). The CDR3 length is 14 residues. CDR1 is SGHTA, CDR2 FQGNSA, per germline. V lost 5 bases and J 2 bases, leaving 12 bases between the germline ends. The CDR3 DNA follows: TGTGCCAGCAGCAGGGGTTTCGCAAACTATGGCTACACCTTC. Its protein product is CASSRGFANYGYTF.

The gene calls are TRBV7-3 and TRBJ1-3; 10 bases fit TRBD1. CDR1 is SGHTA and CDR2 is FQGTGA in the germline V gene. The length of the CDR3 is 19 residues. Trimming removed 4 bases from V and 3 bases from J; junction bases left unmatched: 15. In DNA form, the CDR3 reads TGTGCCAGCAGCTCTAAGGTGAGACAGGGGGCATTAGATGGAAACACCATATATTTT. Residues: CASSSKVRQGALDGNTIYF.

This rearrangement joins TRBV27 to TRBJ1-2; D possibly corresponds to TRBD1 (6 bases). This CDR3 comprises 14 residues. The germline gives CDR1 MNHEY, CDR2 SMNVEV (reference sequence). V lost 3 bases and J 0 bases, leaving 8 bases between the germline ends. CDR3 sequence: CASSLQGSNYGYTF. The CDR3 DNA reads TGTGCCAGCAGTTTGCAGGGGTCTAACTATGGCTACACCTTC.

The sample holds a few counts of this clone. Other DNA variants within this sample encode the same CDR3. The chain couples TRBV19 to TRBJ1-5; D unclear. This CDR3 region has 12 residues. The V gene's germline CDR1 is LNHDA and CDR2 SQIVND (reference sequence). Trimming took 5 bases from V and 4 from J, leaving 6 bases between them. As DNA, the CDR3 is TGTGCCAGTAGTGGCCTTAATCAGCCCCAGCATTTT. It is translated as CASSGLNQPQHF.

This rearrangement joins TRBV7-8 to TRBJ1-2, with 7 positions matching TRBD1. Germline loops: CDR1 SGHVS, CDR2 FQNEAQ. The CDR3 has 15 residues. The V segment lost 2 bases and the J segment 4 bases; nucleotides outside the gene matches: 7. CDR3 region: CASSLWATGPYGYTF. The CDR3 DNA reads as TGTGCCAGCAGCTTATGGGCGACAGGGCCCTATGGCTACACCTTC.

The chain is built from TRBV27 and TRBJ2-7; 8 bases are shared with TRBD2. Germline V gene data show CDR1 as MNHEY and CDR2 as SMNVEV (reference sequence). Losses at the gene ends were 7 bases for V and 2 bases for J; bases not matched to a gene: 7. There are 14 residues in the CDR3. In DNA form, the CDR3 reads TGTGCCAGCATCCCGACGGGGGGGACCTACGAGCAGTACTTC. As protein: CASIPTGGTYEQYF.

V usage is TRBV2 and J usage is TRBJ1-2; 8 positions agree with TRBD1. CDR1 is SNHLY and CDR2 is FYNNEI in the germline V gene. The CDR3 is 13 amino acids. With V trimmed by 6 bases and J by 0 bases, 0 bases remained unmatched. As DNA, the CDR3 is TGTGCCAGCAGGGACAGGGCTAACTATGGCTACACCTTC. Protein product: CASRDRANYGYTF.

The J gene is TRBJ1-1, the V gene TRBV3-1 (or the pseudogene TRBV3-2); D is uncertain. The CDR3 has 13 amino acids. Trimming removed 5 bases from V and 8 bases from J, with 15 bases in between. Per the germline V gene, CDR1 is LGHDT and CDR2 is YNNKEL (reference sequence). CDR3 in DNA: TGTGCCAGCAGCGACCTGGGAGGTCGAGAAGCTTTCTTT. Translating it yields CASSDLGGREAFF.

This clone is a singleton in its sample. The rearrangement uses TRBV6-6 and TRBJ2-4; weak D call: TRBD1 (7 bases). The length of the CDR3 is 22 residues. Deletions cut 5 bases from V and 2 bases from J, with 34 bases between. Germline CDR1 and CDR2: MNHNY and SVGAGI (reference sequence). In DNA, the CDR3 is TGTGCCAGCAGTCCCCAGGGGGGAGCGTGGTCGTGGTCGGTCAGTTCCAAAAACATTCAGTACTTC. Its translation is CASSPQGGAWSWSVSSKNIQYF.

The genes are TRBV6-5 and TRBJ1-1, with D tentatively TRBD1 (6 bases). The germline gives CDR1 MNHEY, CDR2 SVGAGI. This CDR3 has 13 residues. V was shortened by 4 bases and J by 4 bases, with 10 bases between the two germline ends. The CDR3 loop is CASSLGASTEAFF. CDR3 bases: TGTGCCAGCAGTTTGGGGGCGAGCACTGAAGCTTTCTTT.